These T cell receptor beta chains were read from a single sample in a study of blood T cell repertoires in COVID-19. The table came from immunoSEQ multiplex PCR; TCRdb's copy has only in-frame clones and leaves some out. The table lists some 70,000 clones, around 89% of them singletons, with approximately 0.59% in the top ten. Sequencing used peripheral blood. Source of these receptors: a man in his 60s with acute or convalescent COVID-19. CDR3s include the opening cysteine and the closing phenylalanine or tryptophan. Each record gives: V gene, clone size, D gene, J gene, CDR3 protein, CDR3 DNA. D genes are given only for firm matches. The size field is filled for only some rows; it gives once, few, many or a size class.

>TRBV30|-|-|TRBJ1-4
CAWSYLDRSENEKLFF
TGTGCCTGGAGCTACCTAGACAGGAGCGAGAATGAAAAACTGTTTTTT
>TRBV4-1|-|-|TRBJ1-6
CASSQEGGSVSSPLHF
TGCGCCAGCAGCCAAGAAGGGGGTTCAGTATCGTCACCCCTCCACTTT
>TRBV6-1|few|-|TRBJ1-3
CASSEPSGGTGNTIYF
TGTGCCAGCAGTGAACCGTCCGGGGGTACTGGAAACACCATATATTTT
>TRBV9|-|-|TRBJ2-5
CASSRGASGYQETQYF
TGTGCCAGCAGCCGGGGGGCTAGCGGCTACCAAGAGACCCAGTACTTC
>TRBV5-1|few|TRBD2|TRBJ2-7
CASSPVASGSREQYF
TGCGCCAGCAGCCCGGTCGCTAGCGGGAGCAGGGAGCAGTACTTC
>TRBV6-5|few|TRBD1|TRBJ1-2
CASSSTGNYGYTF
TGTGCCAGCAGTTCGACAGGGAACTATGGCTACACCTTC
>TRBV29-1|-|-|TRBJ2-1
CSVASRNEQFF
TGCAGCGTTGCATCGCGAAATGAGCAGTTCTTC
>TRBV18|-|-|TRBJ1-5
CASSPGGGASSNQPQHF
TGTGCCAGCTCACCTGGGGGGGGCGCGTCGAGCAATCAGCCCCAGCATTTT
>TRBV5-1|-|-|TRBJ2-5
CASSSSGTQGTQYF
TGCGCCAGCAGCTCCTCAGGGACTCAAGGGACCCAGTACTTC
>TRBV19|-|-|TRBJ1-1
CASRKGHLFNTEAFF
TGTGCCAGTAGGAAGGGACACCTGTTCAACACTGAAGCTTTCTTT
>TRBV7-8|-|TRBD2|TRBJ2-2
CASITSGVFRRHTGELFF
TGTGCCAGCATCACTAGCGGGGTCTTCAGACGTCACACCGGGGAGCTGTTTTTT
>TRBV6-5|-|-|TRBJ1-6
CASSPGGADNSPLHF
TGTGCCAGCAGCCCAGGAGGGGCAGATAATTCACCCCTCCACTTT
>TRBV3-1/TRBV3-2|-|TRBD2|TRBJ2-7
CASSQFGLTSGEVYEQYF
TGTGCCAGCAGCCAATTCGGCCTGACTAGCGGGGAAGTTTACGAGCAGTACTTC
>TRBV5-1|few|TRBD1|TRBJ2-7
CASSEDRVEQYF
TGCGCCAGCAGCGAGGACAGGGTCGAGCAGTACTTC
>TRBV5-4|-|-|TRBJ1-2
CASSRNGGAGYGYTF
TGTGCCAGCAGCCGGAATGGGGGCGCGGGCTATGGCTACACCTTC
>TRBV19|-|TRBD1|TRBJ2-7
CASSGTGVTYEQYF
TGTGCCAGTAGTGGGACAGGGGTTACCTACGAGCAGTACTTC